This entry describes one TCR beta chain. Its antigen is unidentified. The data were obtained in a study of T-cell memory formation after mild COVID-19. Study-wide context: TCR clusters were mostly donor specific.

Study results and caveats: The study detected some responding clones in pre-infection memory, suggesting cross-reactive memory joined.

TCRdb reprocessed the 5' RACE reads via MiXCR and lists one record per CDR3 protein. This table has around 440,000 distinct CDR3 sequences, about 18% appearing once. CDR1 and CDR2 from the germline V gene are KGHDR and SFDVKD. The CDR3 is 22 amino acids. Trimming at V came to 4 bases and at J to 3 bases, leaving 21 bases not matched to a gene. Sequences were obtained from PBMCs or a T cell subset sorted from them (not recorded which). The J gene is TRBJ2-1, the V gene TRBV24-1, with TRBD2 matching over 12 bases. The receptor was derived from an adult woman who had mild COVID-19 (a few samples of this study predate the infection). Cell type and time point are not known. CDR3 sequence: CATSDPYATSGRLLGDYNEQFF. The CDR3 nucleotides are TGTGCCACCAGTGACCCCTACGCGACTAGCGGGAGACTACTTGGGGACTACAATGAGCAGTTCTTC.